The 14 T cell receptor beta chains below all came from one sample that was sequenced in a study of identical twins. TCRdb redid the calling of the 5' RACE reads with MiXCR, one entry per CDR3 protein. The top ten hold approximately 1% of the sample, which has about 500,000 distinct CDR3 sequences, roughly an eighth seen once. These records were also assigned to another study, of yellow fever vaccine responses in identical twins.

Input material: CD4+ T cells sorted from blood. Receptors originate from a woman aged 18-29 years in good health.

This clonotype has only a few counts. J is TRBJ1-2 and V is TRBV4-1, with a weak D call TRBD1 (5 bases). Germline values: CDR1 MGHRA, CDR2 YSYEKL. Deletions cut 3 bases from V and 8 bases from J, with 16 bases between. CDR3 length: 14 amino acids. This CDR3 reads CASSQDTGREGYTF. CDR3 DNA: TGCGCCAGCAGCCAGGACACAGGTCGAGAAGGCTACACCTTC.

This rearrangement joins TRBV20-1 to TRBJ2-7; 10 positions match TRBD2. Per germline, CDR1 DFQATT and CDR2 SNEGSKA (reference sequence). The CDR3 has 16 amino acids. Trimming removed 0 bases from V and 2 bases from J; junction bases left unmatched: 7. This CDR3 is CSARDLLAGTTYEQYF. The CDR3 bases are TGCAGTGCTAGAGATTTACTAGCGGGGACCACCTACGAGCAGTACTTC.

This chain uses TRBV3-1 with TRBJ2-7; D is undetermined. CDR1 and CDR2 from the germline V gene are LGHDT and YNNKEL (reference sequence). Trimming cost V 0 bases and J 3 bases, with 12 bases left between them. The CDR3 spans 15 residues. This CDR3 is CASSQDSPRYYEQYF. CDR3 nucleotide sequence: TGTGCCAGCAGCCAAGATTCCCCCAGATACTACGAGCAGTACTTC.

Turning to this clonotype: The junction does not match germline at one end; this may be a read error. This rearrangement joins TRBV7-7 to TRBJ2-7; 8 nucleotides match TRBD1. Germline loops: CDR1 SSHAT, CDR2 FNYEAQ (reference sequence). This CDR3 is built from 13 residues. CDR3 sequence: CASSLNRGNEQYF. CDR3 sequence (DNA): TGTGCTAGCAGCTTAAACAGGGGGAACGAGCAGTACTTC.

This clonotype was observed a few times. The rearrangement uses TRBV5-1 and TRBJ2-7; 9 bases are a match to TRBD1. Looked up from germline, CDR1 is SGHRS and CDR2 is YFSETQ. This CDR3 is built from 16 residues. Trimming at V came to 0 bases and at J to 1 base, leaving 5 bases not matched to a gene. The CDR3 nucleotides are TGCGCCAGCAGCTTGGGATGGGGACAGGGATCCTACGAGCAGTACTTC. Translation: CASSLGWGQGSYEQYF.

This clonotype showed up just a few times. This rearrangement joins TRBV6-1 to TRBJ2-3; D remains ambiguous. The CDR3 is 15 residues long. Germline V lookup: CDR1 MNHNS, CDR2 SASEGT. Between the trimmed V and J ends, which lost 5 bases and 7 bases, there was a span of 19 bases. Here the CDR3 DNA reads TGTGCCAGCAGTACGGATCGGGTCGCGGCGAATACGCAGTATTTT. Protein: CASSTDRVAANTQYF.

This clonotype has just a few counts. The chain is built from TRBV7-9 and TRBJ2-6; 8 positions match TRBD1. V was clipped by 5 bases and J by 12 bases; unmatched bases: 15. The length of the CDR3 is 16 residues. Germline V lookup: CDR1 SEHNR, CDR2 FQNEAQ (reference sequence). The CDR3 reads CASSQSPDRAGTVLTF. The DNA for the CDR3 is TGTGCCAGCAGCCAGAGCCCGGACAGGGCGGGAACCGTCCTGACTTTC.

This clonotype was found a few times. DNA for the CDR3: TGTGCCAGCAGTCTCCGGGCCCCAACTAATGAAAAACTGTTTTTT. It encodes CASSLRAPTNEKLFF. The gene calls are TRBV3-1 and TRBJ1-4; unclear D gene. CDR1 is LGHDT, CDR2 YNNKEL, per germline (reference sequence). The CDR3 extends over 15 amino acids. Trimming removed 6 bases from V and 0 bases from J, with 11 bases in between.

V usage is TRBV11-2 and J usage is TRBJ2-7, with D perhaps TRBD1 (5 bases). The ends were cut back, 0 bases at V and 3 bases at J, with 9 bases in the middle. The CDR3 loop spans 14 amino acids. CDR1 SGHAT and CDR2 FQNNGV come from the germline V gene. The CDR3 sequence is CASSLDSQGYEQYF. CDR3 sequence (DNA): TGTGCCAGCAGCTTAGATTCCCAGGGCTACGAGCAGTACTTC.

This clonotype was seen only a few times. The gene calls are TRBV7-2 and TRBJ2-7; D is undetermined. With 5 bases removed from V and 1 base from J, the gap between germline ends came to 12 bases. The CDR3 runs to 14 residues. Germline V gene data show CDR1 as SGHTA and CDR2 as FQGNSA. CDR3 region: CASSPGRASYEQYF. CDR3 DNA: TGTGCCAGCAGCCCCGGAAGGGCTTCCTACGAGCAGTACTTC.

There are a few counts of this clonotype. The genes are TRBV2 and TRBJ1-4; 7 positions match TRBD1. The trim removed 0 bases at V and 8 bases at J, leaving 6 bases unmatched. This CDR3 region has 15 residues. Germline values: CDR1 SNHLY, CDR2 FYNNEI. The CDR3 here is CASSEAPRGEEKLFF. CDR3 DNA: TGTGCCAGCAGTGAAGCGCCCAGGGGGGAAGAAAAACTGTTTTTT.

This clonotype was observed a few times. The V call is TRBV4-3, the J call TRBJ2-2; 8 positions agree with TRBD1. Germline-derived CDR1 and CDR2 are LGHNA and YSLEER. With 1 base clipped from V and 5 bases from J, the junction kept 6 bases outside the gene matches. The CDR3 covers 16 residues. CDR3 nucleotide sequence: TGCGCCAGCAGCCAAGGAGACAGGGGCAGGACCGGGGAGCTGTTTTTT. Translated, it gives CASSQGDRGRTGELFF.

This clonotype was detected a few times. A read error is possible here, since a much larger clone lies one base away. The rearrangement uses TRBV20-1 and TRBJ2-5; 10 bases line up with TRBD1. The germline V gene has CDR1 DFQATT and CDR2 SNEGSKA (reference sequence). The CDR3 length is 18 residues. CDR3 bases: TGCAGTGTTAGAGATATTCTCCCGTCCCGACAGGGGGCAGGGACCCAGTACTTC. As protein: CSVRDILPSRQGAGTQYF.

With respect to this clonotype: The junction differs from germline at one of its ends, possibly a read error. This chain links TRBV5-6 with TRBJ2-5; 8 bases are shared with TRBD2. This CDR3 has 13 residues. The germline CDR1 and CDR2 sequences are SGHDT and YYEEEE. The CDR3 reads CAGSGREAETQYF. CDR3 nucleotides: TGTGCCGGCAGCGGGCGGGAGGCAGAGACCCAGTACTTC.